The following is a TCR beta chain sequence with its context. The table lists this clonotype with a few counts. Its antigen has not been determined. One base away there is no much larger clone; base qualities are not given. From the germline V gene (reference sequence), CDR1 is DFQATT and CDR2 is SNEGSKA. V ends up 5 bases short and J 5 bases short, with an unmatched junction base count of 9. Spanning cysteine to phenylalanine, the CDR3 consists of 14 amino acids. The entry retains the CDR3 DNA only, 42 bases that are in frame from base 1. The data stem from a study of patients and donors after allogeneic stem cell transplantation (dated by TCRdb to the early 2020s). Library method: RT-PCR. Sequencing was carried out with a NextSeq 550. TCRdb reanalyzed the raw reads on its own, using fastp at Q25 for trimming and MiXCR for clone calling, and kept in-frame beta chains. Every CDR3 protein is listed once, alongside the most common genes and DNA of its rows. The sample has approximately 7,600 distinct CDR3 sequences on record, 11% of them singletons. Around 51% of the sample belongs to the ten largest clones.

The chain joins TRBV20-1 to TRBJ2-7, and 10 junction bases match TRBD1. This sequence originates from a human donor who was either an allogeneic HSCT recipient or a stem cell or donor lymphocyte infusion donor (not recorded which). It is not recorded whose cells these are; they may come from a transplant donor. Sequenced sample: blood, either unsorted or a sorted T cell fraction (not recorded which). The DNA sequence is TGCAGTGCTCGATCTCCCGGGACAGGGGACGAGCAGTACTTC. Translated, this is CSARSPGTGDEQYF.